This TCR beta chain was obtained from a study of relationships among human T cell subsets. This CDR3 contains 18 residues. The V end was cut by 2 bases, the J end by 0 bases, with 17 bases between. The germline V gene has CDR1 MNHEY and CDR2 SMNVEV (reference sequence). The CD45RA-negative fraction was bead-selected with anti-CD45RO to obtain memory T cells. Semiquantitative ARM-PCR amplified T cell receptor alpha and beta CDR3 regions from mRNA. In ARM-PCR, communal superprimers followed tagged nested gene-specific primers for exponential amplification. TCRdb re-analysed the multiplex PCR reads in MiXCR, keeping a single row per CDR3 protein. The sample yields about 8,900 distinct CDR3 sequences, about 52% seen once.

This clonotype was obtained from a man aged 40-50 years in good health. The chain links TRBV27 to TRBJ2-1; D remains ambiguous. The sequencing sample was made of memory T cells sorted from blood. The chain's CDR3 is CASSLRGHTVNSYNEQFF. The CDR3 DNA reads TGTGCCAGCAGTTTAAGAGGCCACACGGTCAACTCCTACAATGAGCAGTTCTTC.